This paragraph reports one T cell receptor beta chain. Its antigen is not identified. After removal of 5 bases from V and 2 bases from J, the junction contained 8 bases not matched to a gene. This CDR3 is 15 amino acids long. Per germline, CDR1 SGHAT and CDR2 FQNNGV. Using its own MiXCR run on the RT-PCR reads, TCRdb lists one record per CDR3 protein. The table has 400,000 to 650,000 distinct CDR3 sequences, approximately 6.9% seen once. The data were taken from a study of response to subunit inactivated influenza vaccine. Study-level results: The authors suggested that few new T cells are recruited per seasonal influenza vaccination.

The origin of this receptor is a man between 50 and 75 years old who received an inactivated influenza vaccine. This chain links TRBV11-2 with TRBJ2-7, with 8 bases fitting TRBD2. The sequencing here drew on PBMCs from blood, taken 23 months after vaccination. CDR3 sequence reads: CASSLGGSGAYEQYF. The CDR3 region has the DNA TGTGCCAGCAGCCTCGGTGGTAGCGGGGCCTACGAGCAGTACTTC.